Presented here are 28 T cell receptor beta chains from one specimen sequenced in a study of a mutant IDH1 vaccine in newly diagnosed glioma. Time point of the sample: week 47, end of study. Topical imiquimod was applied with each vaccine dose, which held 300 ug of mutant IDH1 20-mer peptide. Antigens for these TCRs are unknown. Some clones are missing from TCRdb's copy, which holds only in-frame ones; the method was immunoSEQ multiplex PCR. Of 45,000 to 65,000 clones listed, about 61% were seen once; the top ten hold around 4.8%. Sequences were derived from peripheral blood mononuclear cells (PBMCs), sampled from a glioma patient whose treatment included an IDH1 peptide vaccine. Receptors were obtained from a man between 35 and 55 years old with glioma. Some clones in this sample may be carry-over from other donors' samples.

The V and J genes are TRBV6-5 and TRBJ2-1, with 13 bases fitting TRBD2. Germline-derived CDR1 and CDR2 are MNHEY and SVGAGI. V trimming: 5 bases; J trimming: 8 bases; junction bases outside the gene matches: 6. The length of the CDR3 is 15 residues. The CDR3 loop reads CASSKTSGGAYEQFF. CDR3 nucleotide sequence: TGTGCCAGCAGTAAAACTAGCGGGGGGGCCTATGAGCAGTTCTTC.

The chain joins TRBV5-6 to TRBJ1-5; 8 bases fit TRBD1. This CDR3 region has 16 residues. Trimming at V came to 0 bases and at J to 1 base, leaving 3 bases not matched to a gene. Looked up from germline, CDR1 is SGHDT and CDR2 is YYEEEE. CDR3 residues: CASSLAGGGSNQPQHF. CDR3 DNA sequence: TGTGCCAGCAGCTTGGCAGGGGGCGGAAGCAATCAGCCCCAGCATTTT.

CDR3 DNA sequence: TGTGCCACCAGACAGGGGAATAGCAATCAGCCCCAGCATTTT. Its translation is CATRQGNSNQPQHF. The chain links TRBV27 to TRBJ1-5; 8 positions agree with TRBD1. This CDR3 comprises 14 residues. Trimming at V came to 10 bases and at J to 0 bases, leaving 5 bases not matched to a gene. Germline V gene data show CDR1 as MNHEY and CDR2 as SMNVEV (reference sequence).

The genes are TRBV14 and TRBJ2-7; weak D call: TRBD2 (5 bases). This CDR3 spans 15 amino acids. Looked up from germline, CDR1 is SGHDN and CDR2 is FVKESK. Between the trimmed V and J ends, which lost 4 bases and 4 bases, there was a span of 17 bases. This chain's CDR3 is CASSRKGVLPYEQYF. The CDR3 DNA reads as TGTGCCAGCAGCCGAAAGGGAGTTTTGCCTTACGAGCAGTACTTC.

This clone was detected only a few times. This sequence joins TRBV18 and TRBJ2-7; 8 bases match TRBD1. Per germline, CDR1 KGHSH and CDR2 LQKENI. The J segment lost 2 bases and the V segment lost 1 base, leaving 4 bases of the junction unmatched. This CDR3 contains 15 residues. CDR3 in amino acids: CASSPRTGGPYEQYF. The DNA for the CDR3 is TGTGCCAGCTCACCACGCACAGGGGGTCCCTACGAGCAGTACTTC.

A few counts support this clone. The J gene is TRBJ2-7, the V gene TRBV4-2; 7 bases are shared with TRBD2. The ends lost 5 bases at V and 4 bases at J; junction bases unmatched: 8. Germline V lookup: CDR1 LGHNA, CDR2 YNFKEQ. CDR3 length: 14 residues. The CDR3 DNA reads TGTGCCAGCAGCTCACCGGGACTATCTTACGAGCAGTACTTC. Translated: CASSSPGLSYEQYF.

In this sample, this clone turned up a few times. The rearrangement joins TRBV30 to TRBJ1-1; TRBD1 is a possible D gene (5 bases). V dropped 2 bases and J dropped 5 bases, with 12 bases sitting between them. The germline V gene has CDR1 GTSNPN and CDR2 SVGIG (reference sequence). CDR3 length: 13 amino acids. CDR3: CAWSWTRATEAFF. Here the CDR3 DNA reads TGTGCCTGGAGTTGGACCAGGGCTACTGAAGCTTTCTTT.

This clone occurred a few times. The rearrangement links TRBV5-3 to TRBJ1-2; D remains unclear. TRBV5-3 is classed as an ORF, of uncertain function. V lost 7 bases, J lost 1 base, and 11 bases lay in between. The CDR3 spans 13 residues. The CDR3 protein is CARFHSSNYGYTF. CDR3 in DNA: TGTGCCAGATTTCACAGCAGTAACTATGGCTACACCTTC.

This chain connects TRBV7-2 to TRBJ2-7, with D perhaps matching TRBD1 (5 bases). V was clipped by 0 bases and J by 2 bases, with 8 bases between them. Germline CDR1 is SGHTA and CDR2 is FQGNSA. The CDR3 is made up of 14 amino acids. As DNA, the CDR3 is TGTGCCAGCAGCTTAGCGGCAGGGACCTACGAGCAGTACTTC. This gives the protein CASSLAAGTYEQYF.

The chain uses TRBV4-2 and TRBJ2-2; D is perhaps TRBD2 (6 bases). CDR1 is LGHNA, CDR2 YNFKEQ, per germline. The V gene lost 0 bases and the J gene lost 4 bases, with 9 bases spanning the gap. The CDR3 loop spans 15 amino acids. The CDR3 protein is CASSQERGSTGELFF. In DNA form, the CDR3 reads TGTGCCAGCAGCCAAGAGCGGGGAAGCACCGGGGAGCTGTTTTTT.

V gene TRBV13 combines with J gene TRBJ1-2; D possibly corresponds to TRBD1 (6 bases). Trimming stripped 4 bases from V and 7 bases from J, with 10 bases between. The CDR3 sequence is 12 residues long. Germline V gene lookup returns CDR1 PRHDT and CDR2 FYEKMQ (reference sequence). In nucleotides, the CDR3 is TGTGCCAGCAGCTCACAGGGTCGTGGCTACACCTTC. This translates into CASSSQGRGYTF.

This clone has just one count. The CDR3 DNA is TGTGCCAGCAGCTTGGGGGACAAGGTGGGATTCTATGGCTACACCTTC. Translation gives CASSLGDKVGFYGYTF. This chain uses TRBV5-4 with TRBJ1-2; a weak D match, TRBD1 (6 bases). Germline CDR1 is SGHNT and CDR2 is YYREEE (reference sequence). The CDR3 loop spans 16 amino acids. Trimming shortened V by 0 bases and J by 4 bases, and 16 bases separated the two germline ends.

CDR3 in amino acids: CASSRDSGGVNEQFF. As DNA, the CDR3 is TGTGCCAGCAGCCGAGATAGCGGGGGGGTTAATGAGCAGTTCTTC. The chain combines TRBV7-2 with TRBJ2-1; 11 nucleotides agree with TRBD2. Germline CDR1 SGHTA, CDR2 FQGNSA. CDR3 length: 15 residues. J lost 7 bases, V lost 5 bases, and 7 bases had no gene match.

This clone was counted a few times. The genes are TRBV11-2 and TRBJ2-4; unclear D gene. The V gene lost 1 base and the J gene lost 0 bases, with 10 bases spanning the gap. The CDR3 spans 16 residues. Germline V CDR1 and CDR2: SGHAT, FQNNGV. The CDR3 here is CASSLGSSIAKNIQYF. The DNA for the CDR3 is TGTGCCAGCAGCTTAGGGTCATCCATAGCCAAAAACATTCAGTACTTC.

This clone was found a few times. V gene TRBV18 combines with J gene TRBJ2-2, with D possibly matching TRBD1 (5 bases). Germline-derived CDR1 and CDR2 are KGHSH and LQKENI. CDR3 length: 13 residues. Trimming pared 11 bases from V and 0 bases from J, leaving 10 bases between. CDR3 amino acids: CAVQGTNTGELFF. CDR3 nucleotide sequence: TGTGCCGTCCAGGGAACGAACACCGGGGAGCTGTTTTTT.

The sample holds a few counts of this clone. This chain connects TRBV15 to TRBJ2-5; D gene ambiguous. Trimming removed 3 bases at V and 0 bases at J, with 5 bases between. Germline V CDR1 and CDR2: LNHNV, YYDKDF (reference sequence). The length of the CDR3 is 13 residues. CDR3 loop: CATSSGYQETQYF. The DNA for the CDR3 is TGTGCCACCAGCAGCGGCTACCAAGAGACCCAGTACTTC. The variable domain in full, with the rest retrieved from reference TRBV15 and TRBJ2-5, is DAMVIQNPRYQVTQFGKPVTLSCSQTLNHNVMYWYQQKSSQAPKLLFHYYDKDFNNEADTPDNFQSRRPNTSFCFLDIRSPGLGDTAMYLCATSSGYQETQYFGPGTRLLVL.

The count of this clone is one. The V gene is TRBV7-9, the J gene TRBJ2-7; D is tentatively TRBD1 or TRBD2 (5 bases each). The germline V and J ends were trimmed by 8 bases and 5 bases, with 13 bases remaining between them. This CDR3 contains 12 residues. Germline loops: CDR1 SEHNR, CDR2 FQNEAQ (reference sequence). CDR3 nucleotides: TGTGCCAGCGGCGGGTTAGGGGACGAGCAGTACTTC. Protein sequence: CASGGLGDEQYF.

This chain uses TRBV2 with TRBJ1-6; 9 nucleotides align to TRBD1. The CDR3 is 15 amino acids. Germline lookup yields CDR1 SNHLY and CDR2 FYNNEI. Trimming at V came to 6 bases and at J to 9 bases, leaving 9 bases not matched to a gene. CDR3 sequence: CASRGQGALGSPLHF. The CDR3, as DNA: TGTGCCAGCAGGGGACAGGGAGCCCTGGGTTCACCCCTCCACTTT.

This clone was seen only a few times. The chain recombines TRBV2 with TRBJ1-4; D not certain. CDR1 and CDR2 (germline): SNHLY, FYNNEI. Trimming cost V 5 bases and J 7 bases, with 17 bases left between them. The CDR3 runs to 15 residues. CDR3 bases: TGTGCCAGCAGTATAGGAACGACGAGCTCTGAAAAACTGTTTTTT. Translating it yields CASSIGTTSSEKLFF.

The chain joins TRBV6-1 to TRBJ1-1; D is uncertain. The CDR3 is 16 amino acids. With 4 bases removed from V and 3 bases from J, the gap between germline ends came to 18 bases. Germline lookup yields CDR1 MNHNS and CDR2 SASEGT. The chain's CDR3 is CASSALFTTEDTEAFF. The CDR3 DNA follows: TGTGCCAGCAGTGCCCTTTTCACTACAGAGGACACTGAAGCTTTCTTT.

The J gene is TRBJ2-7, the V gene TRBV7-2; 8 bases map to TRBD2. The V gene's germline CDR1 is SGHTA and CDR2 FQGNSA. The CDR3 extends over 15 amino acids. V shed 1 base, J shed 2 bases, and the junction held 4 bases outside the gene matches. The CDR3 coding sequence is TGTGCCAGCAGCTTAGTCGGGGGGGCACCCTACGAGCAGTACTTC. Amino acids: CASSLVGGAPYEQYF.

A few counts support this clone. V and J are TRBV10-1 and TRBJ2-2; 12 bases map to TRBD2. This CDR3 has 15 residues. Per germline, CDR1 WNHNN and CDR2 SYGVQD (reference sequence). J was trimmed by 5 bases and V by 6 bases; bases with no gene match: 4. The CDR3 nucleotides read TGCGCCAGCAGCAACGGACTAGCGGGGACCGGGGAGCTGTTTTTT. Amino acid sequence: CASSNGLAGTGELFF.

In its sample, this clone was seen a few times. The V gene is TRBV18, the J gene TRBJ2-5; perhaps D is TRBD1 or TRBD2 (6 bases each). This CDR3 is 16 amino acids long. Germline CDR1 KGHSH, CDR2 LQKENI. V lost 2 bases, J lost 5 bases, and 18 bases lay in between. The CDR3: CASSPSQDLGGETQYF. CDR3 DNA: TGTGCCAGCTCACCAAGTCAGGACCTAGGGGGGGAGACCCAGTACTTC.

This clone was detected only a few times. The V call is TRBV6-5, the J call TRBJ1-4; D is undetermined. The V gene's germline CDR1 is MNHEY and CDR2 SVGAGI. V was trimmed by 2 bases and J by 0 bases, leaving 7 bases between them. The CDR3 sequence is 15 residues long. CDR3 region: CASSYQVATNEKLFF. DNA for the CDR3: TGTGCCAGCAGTTACCAAGTTGCAACTAATGAAAAACTGTTTTTT.

CDR3 amino acids: CASSLVSSPGASADTQYF. CDR3 nucleotides: TGCGCCAGCAGCTTGGTCAGTTCACCTGGGGCCTCAGCAGATACGCAGTATTTT. The chain is built from TRBV5-1 and TRBJ2-3; perhaps TRBD1 as D (5 bases). Germline lookup yields CDR1 SGHRS and CDR2 YFSETQ. V lost 0 bases to trimming and J lost 4 bases, with 21 bases between them. The CDR3 spans 18 residues.

Written as DNA, the CDR3 is TGTGCCAGCAGTGAAGGGAGCGGGAACACTGAAGCTTTCTTT. Protein: CASSEGSGNTEAFF. The V call is TRBV2, the J call TRBJ1-1, with D uncertain. CDR1 and CDR2 (germline): SNHLY, FYNNEI. Trimming stripped 1 base from V and 1 base from J, with 7 bases between. CDR3 length: 14 residues.

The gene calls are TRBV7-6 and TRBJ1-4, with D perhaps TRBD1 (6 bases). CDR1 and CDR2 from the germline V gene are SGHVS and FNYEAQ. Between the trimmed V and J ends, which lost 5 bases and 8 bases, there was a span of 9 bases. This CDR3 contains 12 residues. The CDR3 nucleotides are TGTGCCAGCAGCCCGGACAGAGAAAAACTGTTTTTT. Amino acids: CASSPDREKLFF.

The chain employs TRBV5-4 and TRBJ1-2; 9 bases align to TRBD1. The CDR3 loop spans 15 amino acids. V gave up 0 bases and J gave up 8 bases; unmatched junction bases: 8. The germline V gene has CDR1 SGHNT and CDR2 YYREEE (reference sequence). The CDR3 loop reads CASSLARTGVGGYTF. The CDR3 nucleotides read TGTGCCAGCAGCTTGGCCAGGACAGGGGTCGGCGGCTACACCTTC.